These 23 T cell receptor beta chains originate from one sample sequenced in a study of cytomegalovirus exposure and HLA in healthy donors. Researchers ran the PCR with 60 Vbeta and 13 Jbeta primers. Assay used: immunoSEQ multiplex PCR; TCRdb lists only in-frame clones, some missing. The table includes fewer than 200,000 clones, roughly 80% detected once. The sequencing input was PBMCs. These receptors were taken from a woman in her forties or fifties in good health and CMV-seropositive.

This chain uses TRBV9 with TRBJ2-7; 12 nucleotides align to TRBD2. Germline assignment: CDR1 SGDLS and CDR2 YYNGEE. V lost 4 bases to trimming and J lost 3 bases; unmatched junction nucleotides: 5. CDR3 size: 15 residues. CDR3 region: CASSPRLAGDYEQYF. The CDR3 coding sequence is TGTGCCAGCAGCCCCCGACTAGCGGGGGACTACGAGCAGTACTTC.

The chain has TRBV6-1 and TRBJ1-2; D call uncertain. The CDR3 length is 13 residues. Trimming took 3 bases from V and 7 from J, leaving 12 bases between them. CDR1 and CDR2 from the germline V gene are MNHNS and SASEGT. The chain's CDR3 is CASSDIGSAGYTF. CDR3 in DNA: TGTGCCAGCAGTGACATCGGGTCTGCTGGCTACACCTTC.

The chain joins TRBV9 to TRBJ1-4; 9 bases are shared with TRBD1. This CDR3 has 17 residues. With V trimmed by 0 bases and J by 8 bases, 11 bases remained unmatched. Looked up from germline, CDR1 is SGDLS and CDR2 is YYNGEE. The CDR3 loop reads CASSVVEKGTGREKLFF. Here the CDR3 DNA reads TGTGCCAGCAGCGTAGTTGAGAAGGGGACAGGGAGAGAAAAACTGTTTTTT.

The V and J genes are TRBV5-4 and TRBJ1-1; TRBD1 matches 8 bases. V shed 4 bases, J shed 3 bases, and the junction held 5 bases outside the gene matches. The germline gives CDR1 SGHNT, CDR2 YYREEE (reference sequence). CDR3 length: 14 amino acids. CDR3 region: CASSLTGVDTEAFF. In DNA form, the CDR3 reads TGTGCCAGCAGCCTGACAGGGGTGGACACTGAAGCTTTCTTT.

The rearrangement joins TRBV4-2 to TRBJ2-1; TRBD2 might be the D (6 bases). Trimming shortened V by 7 bases and J by 4 bases, and 17 bases separated the two germline ends. The CDR3 runs to 15 residues. Germline CDR1 reads LGHNA; CDR2 reads YNFKEQ. The CDR3 DNA follows: TGTGCCAGCACCACTTCGGACTATACGTACAATGAGCAGTTCTTC. Translated: CASTTSDYTYNEQFF.

There are a few counts of this clone. V gene TRBV19 combines with J gene TRBJ2-7, with D possibly being TRBD1 (6 bases). Trimming took 3 bases from V and 6 from J, leaving 15 bases between them. The CDR3 totals 14 residues. Germline loops: CDR1 LNHDA, CDR2 SQIVND (reference sequence). The DNA of the CDR3 is TGTGCCAGTAGTATCCGGGACACCGACGCCGAGCAGTACTTC. This encodes CASSIRDTDAEQYF.

This clone is a singleton in its sample. This chain joins TRBV10-3 and TRBJ2-7; maybe TRBD1 (5 bases). Germline CDR1 and CDR2: ENHRY and SYGVKD. With 0 bases removed from V and 5 bases from J, the gap between germline ends came to 11 bases. The CDR3 sequence is 14 residues long. The DNA for the CDR3 is TGTGCCATCAGTGAGTCCCCAGGGATGAACGAGCAGTACTTC. Translation gives CAISESPGMNEQYF.

In this sample, this clone turned up a few times. The chain carries TRBV28 and TRBJ2-1; 9 nucleotides agree with TRBD2. V was clipped by 2 bases and J by 9 bases; unmatched bases: 8. The CDR3 has 15 residues. Germline assignment: CDR1 MDHEN and CDR2 SYDVKM. CDR3 residues: CASSLVRGGAREQFF. CDR3 DNA sequence: TGTGCCAGCAGTTTAGTGCGGGGGGGGGCCCGTGAGCAGTTCTTC.

The chain recombines TRBV20-1 with TRBJ2-5, with 9 bases that match TRBD2. The end of the DNA is better explained by TRBJ2-7, so the J call may be wrong. The CDR3 is 11 residues long. The germline V gene encodes CDR1 DFQATT and CDR2 SNEGSKA (reference sequence). The CDR3 spells CSVSGSHEQYF. The CDR3, as DNA: TGCAGTGTTAGCGGGAGCCACGAGCAGTACTTC.

This chain joins TRBV9 and TRBJ2-5; 10 positions match TRBD2. The V segment lost 1 base and the J segment 4 bases; nucleotides outside the gene matches: 1. The CDR3 covers 14 residues. The germline V gene encodes CDR1 SGDLS and CDR2 YYNGEE. As DNA, the CDR3 is TGTGCCAGCAGCGTAAGGACTAGCGGAGAGACCCAGTACTTC. It is translated as CASSVRTSGETQYF.

This clone was seen just once. The chain has TRBV2 and TRBJ1-2, with TRBD1 identical over 7 bases. Germline CDR1 is SNHLY and CDR2 is FYNNEI. V lost 9 bases, J lost 3 bases, and 4 bases stayed unmatched. This CDR3 region has 12 residues. In nucleotides, the CDR3 is TGTGCCAGGAGGGGGACAGACTATGGCTACACCTTC. Protein product: CARRGTDYGYTF.

This chain uses TRBV5-4 with TRBJ1-2, with D possibly TRBD1 on 5 matching bases. Trimming took off 9 bases at V and 0 bases at J, with 15 bases between the two ends. The germline CDR1 and CDR2 sequences are SGHNT and YYREEE (reference sequence). The CDR3 has 14 residues. The CDR3 here is CAKSRAGPNYGYTF. The DNA of the CDR3 is TGTGCCAAAAGTAGGGCGGGGCCTAACTATGGCTACACCTTC.

This chain joins TRBV4-1 and TRBJ2-5, with a possible D match to TRBD1 (6 bases). The V end lost 1 base, the J end lost 0 bases, and 9 bases lay between the germline ends. Per the germline V gene, CDR1 is MGHRA and CDR2 is YSYEKL. This CDR3 contains 15 residues. CDR3 in amino acids: CASSQGTEYQETQYF. The CDR3 DNA reads as TGCGCCAGCAGCCAAGGGACAGAGTACCAAGAGACCCAGTACTTC.

The chain uses TRBV18 and TRBJ1-6; D uncertain. The CDR3 extends over 17 amino acids. V lost 3 bases and J 8 bases, leaving 20 bases between the germline ends. Per the germline V gene, CDR1 is KGHSH and CDR2 is LQKENI. In nucleotides, the CDR3 is TGTGCCAGCTCACCTTCAGGCCACGGATCCAGTTATTCACCCCTCCACTTT. Protein: CASSPSGHGSSYSPLHF.

This clone was seen only a few times. This chain uses TRBV25-1 with TRBJ2-5; TRBD1 aligns across 9 bases. The DNA matches TRBJ2-7 better at its end, which makes the J call doubtful. The CDR3 has 15 amino acids. CDR1 and CDR2 from the germline V gene are MGHDK and SYGVNS. CDR3 amino acids: CASSAPGQGHYEQYF. The CDR3 DNA follows: TGTGCCAGCAGTGCACCGGGACAGGGCCATTACGAGCAGTACTTC.

The genes are TRBV7-2 and TRBJ1-2, with D unresolved. This CDR3 region has 14 residues. The germline V gene encodes CDR1 SGHTA and CDR2 FQGNSA. V was trimmed by 1 base and J by 6 bases, leaving 12 bases between them. CDR3 sequence reads: CASSLDLEVHGYTF. CDR3 in DNA: TGTGCCAGCAGCTTAGACTTGGAGGTGCATGGCTACACCTTC.

The chain employs TRBV7-3 and TRBJ2-1; D gene unclear. Germline CDR1 is SGHTA and CDR2 is FQGTGA. This CDR3 is 13 amino acids long. Deletions cut 0 bases from V and 9 bases from J, with 9 bases between. The CDR3 protein is CASSLTRSTEQFF. As DNA, the CDR3 is TGTGCCAGCAGCTTAACGAGGTCCACTGAGCAGTTCTTC. The full variable domain, its missing parts supplied by reference TRBV7-3 and TRBJ2-1, is GAGVSQTPSNKVTEKGKYVELRCDPISGHTALYWYRQSLGQGPEFLIYFQGTGAADDSGLPNDRFFAVRPEGSVSTLKIQRTERGDSAVYLCASSLTRSTEQFFGPGTRLTVL.

The V gene is TRBV19, the J gene TRBJ1-2, with 7 bases that match TRBD1. Germline values: CDR1 LNHDA, CDR2 SQIVND (reference sequence). CDR3 length equals 12 residues. Unmatched junction bases numbered 9, after V lost 4 bases and J lost 13 bases. CDR3 sequence (DNA): TGTGCCAGTAGTAGAGGACAGGCTTACGCCACCTTC. Translating gives CASSRGQAYATF.

The V gene is TRBV18, the J gene TRBJ2-1, with D maybe TRBD2 (7 bases). CDR3 size: 14 residues. CDR1 KGHSH and CDR2 LQKENI come from the germline V gene. Between the trimmed V and J ends, which lost 5 bases and 5 bases, there was a span of 13 bases. CDR3 sequence: CASSTRGGDNEQFF. In nucleotides, the CDR3 is TGTGCCAGCTCAACGAGAGGGGGGGACAATGAGCAGTTCTTC.

This chain uses TRBV19 with TRBJ2-2, with D perhaps TRBD1 (6 bases). The CDR3 runs to 15 residues. Germline V gene lookup returns CDR1 LNHDA and CDR2 SQIVND (reference sequence). Trimming left V 4 bases short and J 4 bases short, with 13 bases between. CDR3 bases: TGTGCCAGTAGTAGAGGGGTACAGGGCACCGGGGAGCTGTTTTTT. It encodes CASSRGVQGTGELFF.

This clone has more than one count but fewer than ten. CDR3 sequence reads: CASSHGQDYGYTF. In DNA form, the CDR3 reads TGCGCCAGCAGCCACGGACAGGACTATGGCTACACCTTC. V usage is TRBV4-3 and J usage is TRBJ1-2, with TRBD1 identical over 7 bases. This CDR3 is 13 amino acids long. After removal of 3 bases from V and 3 bases from J, the junction contained 1 base not matched to a gene. Germline lookup yields CDR1 LGHNA and CDR2 YSLEER.

The chain combines TRBV29-1 with TRBJ2-3; TRBD1 aligns across 8 bases. V shed 3 bases, J shed 4 bases, and the junction held 9 bases outside the gene matches. Germline V gene sequence: CDR1 SQVTM, CDR2 ANQGSEA. The CDR3 covers 15 residues. CDR3 bases: TGCAGCGTTGAGGGGCAGGGGGCGTATGCAGATACGCAGTATTTT. Its protein is CSVEGQGAYADTQYF.

The genes are TRBV29-1 and TRBJ1-4; D is possibly TRBD1 (6 bases). Looked up from germline, CDR1 is SQVTM and CDR2 is ANQGSEA. CDR3 length equals 13 residues. With 4 bases removed from V and 5 bases from J, the gap between germline ends came to 11 bases. The CDR3 sequence is CSVATGTNEKLFF. CDR3 sequence (DNA): TGCAGCGTTGCGACAGGAACAAATGAAAAACTGTTTTTT. The variable domain in full, completed from reference TRBV29-1 and TRBJ1-4, reads SAVISQKPSRDICQRGTSLTIQCQVDSQVTMMFWYRQQPGQSLTLIATANQGSEATYESGFVIDKFPISRPNLTFSTLTVSNMSPEDSSIYLCSVATGTNEKLFFGSGTQLSVL.